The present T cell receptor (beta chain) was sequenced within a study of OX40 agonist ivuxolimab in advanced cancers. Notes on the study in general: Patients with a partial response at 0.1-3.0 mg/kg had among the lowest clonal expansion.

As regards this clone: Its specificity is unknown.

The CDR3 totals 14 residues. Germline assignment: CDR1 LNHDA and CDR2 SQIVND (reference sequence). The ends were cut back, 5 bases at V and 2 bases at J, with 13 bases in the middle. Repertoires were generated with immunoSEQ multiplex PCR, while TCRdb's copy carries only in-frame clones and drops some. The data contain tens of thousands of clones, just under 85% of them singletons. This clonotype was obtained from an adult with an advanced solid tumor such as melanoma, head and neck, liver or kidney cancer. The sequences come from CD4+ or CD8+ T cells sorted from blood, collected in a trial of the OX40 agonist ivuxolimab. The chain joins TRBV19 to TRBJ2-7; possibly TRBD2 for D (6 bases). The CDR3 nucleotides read TGTGCCAGTAGTTCCGGCGGGGATGCCTACGAGCAGTACTTC. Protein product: CASSSGGDAYEQYF.